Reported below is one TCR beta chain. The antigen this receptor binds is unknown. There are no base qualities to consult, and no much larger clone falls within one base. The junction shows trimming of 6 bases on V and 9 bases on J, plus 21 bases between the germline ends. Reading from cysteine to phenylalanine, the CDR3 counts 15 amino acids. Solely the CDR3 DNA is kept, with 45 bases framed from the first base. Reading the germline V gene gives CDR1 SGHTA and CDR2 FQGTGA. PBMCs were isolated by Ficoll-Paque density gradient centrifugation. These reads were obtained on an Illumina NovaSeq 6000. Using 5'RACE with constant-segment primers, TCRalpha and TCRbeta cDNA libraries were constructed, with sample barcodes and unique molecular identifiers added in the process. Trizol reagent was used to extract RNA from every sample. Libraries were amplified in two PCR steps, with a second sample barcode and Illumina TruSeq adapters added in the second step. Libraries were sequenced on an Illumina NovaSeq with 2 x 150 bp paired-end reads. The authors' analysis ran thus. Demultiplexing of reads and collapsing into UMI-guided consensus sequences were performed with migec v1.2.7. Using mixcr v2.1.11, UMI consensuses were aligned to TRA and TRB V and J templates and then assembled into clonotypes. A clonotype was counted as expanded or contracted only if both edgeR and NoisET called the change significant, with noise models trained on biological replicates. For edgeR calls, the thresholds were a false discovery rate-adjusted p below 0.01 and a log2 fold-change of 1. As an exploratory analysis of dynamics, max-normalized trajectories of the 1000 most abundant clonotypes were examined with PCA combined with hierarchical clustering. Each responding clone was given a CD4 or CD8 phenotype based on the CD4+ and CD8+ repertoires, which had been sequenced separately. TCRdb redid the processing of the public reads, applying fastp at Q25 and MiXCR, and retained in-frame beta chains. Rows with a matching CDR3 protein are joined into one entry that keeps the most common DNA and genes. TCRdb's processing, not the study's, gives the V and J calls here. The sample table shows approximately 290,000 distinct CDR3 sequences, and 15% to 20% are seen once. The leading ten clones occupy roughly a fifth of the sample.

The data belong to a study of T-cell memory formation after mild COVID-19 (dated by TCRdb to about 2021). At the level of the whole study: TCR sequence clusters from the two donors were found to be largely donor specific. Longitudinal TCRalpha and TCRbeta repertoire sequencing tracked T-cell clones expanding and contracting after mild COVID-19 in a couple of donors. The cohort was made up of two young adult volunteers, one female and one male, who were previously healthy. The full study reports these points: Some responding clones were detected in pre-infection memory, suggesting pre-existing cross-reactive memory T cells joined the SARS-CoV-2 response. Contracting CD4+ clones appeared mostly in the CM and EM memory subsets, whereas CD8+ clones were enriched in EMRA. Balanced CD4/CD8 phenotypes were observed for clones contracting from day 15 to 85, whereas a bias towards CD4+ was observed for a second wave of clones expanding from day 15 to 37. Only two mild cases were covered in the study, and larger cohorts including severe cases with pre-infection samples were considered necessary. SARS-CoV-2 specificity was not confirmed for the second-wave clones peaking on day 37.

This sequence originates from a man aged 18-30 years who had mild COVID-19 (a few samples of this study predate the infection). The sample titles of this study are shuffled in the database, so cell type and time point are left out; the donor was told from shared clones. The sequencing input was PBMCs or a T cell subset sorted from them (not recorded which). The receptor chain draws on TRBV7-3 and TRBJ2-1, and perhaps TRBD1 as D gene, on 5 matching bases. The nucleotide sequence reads TGTGCCAGCAGGAAAGACTGGGGCCCTAGGGGTGAGCAGTTCTTC. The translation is CASRKDWGPRGEQFF.